The clone carrying this T cell receptor beta chain was seen at least ten times. Clinical Activity Scores of at least 3, NOSPECS grades of at least 4 and durations under 3 months characterized ophthalmopathy patients. This sample was taken from a study of T cells in Graves' hyperthyroidism and ophthalmopathy. The CDR3 consists of 13 residues. Germline values: CDR1 LNHDA, CDR2 SQIVND (reference sequence). V lost 6 bases and J 0 bases, leaving 6 bases between the germline ends. There were TCR beta CDR3 regions amplified from RNA transcripts. In the first-round RT-PCR of the TCR CDR3, the HTBI primer set was used. One entry per CDR3 protein results from TCRdb running MiXCR on the multiplex PCR reads. The sample shows 300,000 to 450,000 distinct CDR3 sequences, roughly 20% of them seen only once.

The sequence was obtained from a woman between 40 and 50 years old with Graves' ophthalmopathy. The sample comprised blood. V usage is TRBV19 and J usage is TRBJ1-3; D is unclear. The CDR3 here is CASRVSSGNTIYF. In DNA form, the CDR3 reads TGTGCCAGTAGAGTCAGCTCTGGAAACACCATATATTTT. The whole variable domain, filled in from reference TRBV19 and TRBJ1-3, reads DGGITQSPKYLFRKEGQNVTLSCEQNLNHDAMYWYRQDPGQGLRLIYYSQIVNDFQKGDIAEGYSVSREKKESFPLTVTSAQKNPTAFYLCASRVSSGNTIYFGEGSWLTVV.